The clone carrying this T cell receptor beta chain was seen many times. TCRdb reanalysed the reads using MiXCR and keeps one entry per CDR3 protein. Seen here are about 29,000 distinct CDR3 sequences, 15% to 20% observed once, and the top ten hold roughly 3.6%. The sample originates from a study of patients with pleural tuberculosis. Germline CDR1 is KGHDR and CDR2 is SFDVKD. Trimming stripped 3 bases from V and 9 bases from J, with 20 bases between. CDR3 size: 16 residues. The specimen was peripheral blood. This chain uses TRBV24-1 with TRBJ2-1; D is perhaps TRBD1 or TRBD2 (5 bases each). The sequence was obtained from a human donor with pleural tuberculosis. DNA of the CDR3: TGTGCCACCAGTGATCCGGGACGACCGCTCGACCGTGAGCAGTTCTTC. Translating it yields CATSDPGRPLDREQFF.